Each of the 21 T cell receptor beta chains below was sequenced from the same sample in a study of human T cells and chemical hapten exposure. Described time point: healthy volunteer bleed at 6 weeks. Unfractionated whole blood was the source from which total RNA was extracted. Each CDR3 protein is one row after TCRdb ran MiXCR on the RACE reads. The sample holds 55,000 to 75,000 distinct CDR3 sequences, around 6.3% seen once. Material: whole blood. These receptors were taken from a female donor in good health. Some clones in this sample may be carry-over from other donors' samples.

The gene calls are TRBV5-1 and TRBJ2-1; the D gene is possibly TRBD1 (5 bases). The germline V and J ends were trimmed by 1 base and 3 bases, with 14 bases remaining between them. Germline CDR1 SGHRS, CDR2 YFSETQ. CDR3 length: 16 amino acids. The CDR3 DNA follows: TGCGCCAGCAGCTTGCCGACAGTGAACCTCTACAATGAGCAGTTCTTC. Translation gives CASSLPTVNLYNEQFF.

This clonotype has more than one count but fewer than ten. This chain joins TRBV7-2 and TRBJ2-1; 7 bases are a match to TRBD2. Losses at the gene ends were 5 bases for V and 9 bases for J; bases not matched to a gene: 4. The germline gives CDR1 SGHTA, CDR2 FQGNSA. The CDR3 contains 12 residues. The CDR3 loop is CASSRLAGEQFF. The DNA for the CDR3 is TGTGCCAGCAGCAGACTAGCAGGTGAGCAGTTCTTC.

This clonotype was counted a few times. This chain links TRBV2 with TRBJ2-5, with D perhaps TRBD1 (6 bases). The CDR3 length is 14 residues. Trimming cost V 6 bases and J 1 base, with 12 bases left between them. Per the germline V gene, CDR1 is SNHLY and CDR2 is FYNNEI. The CDR3 is CASRVVQGQETQYF. The CDR3 region has the DNA TGTGCCAGCAGGGTAGTACAGGGCCAAGAGACCCAGTACTTC.

As regards this clonotype: Given a much more abundant clone one base away, this may be a read error. The chain recombines TRBV27 with TRBJ2-3; TRBD1 matches at 7 bases. This CDR3 region has 15 residues. CDR1 is MNHEY and CDR2 is SMNVEV in the germline V gene (reference sequence). CDR3 loop: CASSYRGRRTGTQYF. CDR3 nucleotide sequence: TGTGCCAGCAGTTACAGGGGAAGACGCACAGGTACGCAGTATTTT.

This clonotype appeared many times. The rearrangement joins TRBV10-3 to TRBJ2-2; no clear D gene. CDR1 and CDR2 from the germline V gene are ENHRY and SYGVKD. V dropped 0 bases and J dropped 0 bases, with 8 bases sitting between them. The CDR3 consists of 16 residues. This CDR3 reads CAISESIGTNTGELFF. In DNA form, the CDR3 reads TGTGCCATCAGTGAGTCGATTGGTACGAACACCGGGGAGCTGTTTTTT.

This clonotype was counted at least ten times. J is TRBJ1-1 and V is TRBV7-9; the D gene is possibly TRBD1 (6 bases). Germline loops: CDR1 SEHNR, CDR2 FQNEAQ (reference sequence). The V gene lost 2 bases and the J gene lost 7 bases, with 11 bases spanning the gap. This CDR3 has 13 residues. The CDR3 DNA sequence: TGTGCCAGCAGCTTAAGGGACACCAATGAAGCTTTCTTT. Translating it yields CASSLRDTNEAFF.

The table lists this clonotype with a few counts. This chain connects TRBV7-2 to TRBJ1-2, with D perhaps matching TRBD1 (5 bases). V was trimmed by 2 bases and J by 4 bases, leaving 8 bases between them. Germline V gene data show CDR1 as SGHTA and CDR2 as FQGNSA. The CDR3 is 13 amino acids. The CDR3 spells CASSLLGAYGYTF. The CDR3 DNA reads as TGTGCCAGCAGCTTACTAGGGGCCTATGGCTACACCTTC.

The chain combines TRBV15 with TRBJ2-7; TRBD1 matches at 7 bases. V shed 1 base and J 3 bases; nucleotides not matched to a gene: 6. Germline CDR1 is LNHNV and CDR2 is YYDKDF (reference sequence). The CDR3 has 15 residues. DNA of the CDR3: TGTGCCACCAGCAGAGGAAGGGGGCTCTTCTACGAGCAGTACTTC. Translating gives CATSRGRGLFYEQYF.

This clonotype was recorded at least ten times. The V gene is TRBV24-1, the J gene TRBJ2-2; the D gene is possibly TRBD2 (6 bases). V was trimmed by 9 bases and J by 6 bases, leaving 16 bases between them. Germline V CDR1 and CDR2: KGHDR, SFDVKD. The CDR3 is 14 residues long. DNA of the CDR3: TGTGCCACCCGATTGGGGGGTGAATCCGGGGAGCTGTTTTTT. Its translation is CATRLGGESGELFF.

The rearrangement uses TRBV14 and TRBJ1-5, with D possibly TRBD1 on 5 matching bases. There are 13 residues in the CDR3. Germline lookup yields CDR1 SGHDN and CDR2 FVKESK. Trimming pared 5 bases from V and 8 bases from J, leaving 13 bases between. DNA of the CDR3: TGTGCCAGCAGCTCTTCCTTGGGGGAGCCCCAGCATTTT. This codes for CASSSSLGEPQHF.

This clonotype occurred a few times. The rearrangement links TRBV29-1 to TRBJ2-5; D perhaps matches TRBD2 (6 bases). V was trimmed by 7 bases and J by 5 bases, leaving 14 bases between them. The CDR3 totals 12 residues. Germline loops: CDR1 SQVTM, CDR2 ANQGSEA. The CDR3 reads CSAHSGLETQYF. Written as DNA, the CDR3 is TGCAGCGCCCATTCGGGACTGGAGACCCAGTACTTC.

This clonotype was picked up many times. The chain combines TRBV7-2 with TRBJ2-3; D not resolved. Germline CDR1 is SGHTA and CDR2 is FQGNSA. Trimming shortened V by 1 base and J by 2 bases, and 13 bases separated the two germline ends. The CDR3 has 16 residues. As DNA, the CDR3 is TGTGCCAGCAGCTTAGTCCGGTCCGGACCCACAGATACGCAGTATTTT. As protein: CASSLVRSGPTDTQYF.

This clonotype was seen ten or more times. This chain links TRBV4-2 with TRBJ1-2; TRBD1 agrees at 10 bases. Germline V gene sequence: CDR1 LGHNA, CDR2 YNFKEQ. Trimming took 5 bases from V and 8 from J; bases not matched to a gene: 8. The CDR3 sequence is 14 residues long. CDR3 residues: CASSTSDRGQGYTF. The CDR3 DNA reads as TGTGCCAGCAGCACGTCCGACAGGGGGCAGGGCTACACCTTC.

In its sample, this clonotype was seen a few times. V is TRBV5-1 and J is TRBJ2-5; D is ambiguous. The CDR3 contains 13 residues. V lost 1 base to trimming and J lost 2 bases, with 6 bases between them. Per germline, CDR1 SGHRS and CDR2 YFSETQ. CDR3: CASSLLVQETQYF. In DNA form, the CDR3 reads TGCGCCAGCAGCTTGCTGGTTCAAGAGACCCAGTACTTC.

This clonotype was seen many times. The V and J genes are TRBV28 and TRBJ2-7, with 10 bases that match TRBD1. Germline V gene lookup returns CDR1 MDHEN and CDR2 SYDVKM. CDR3 size: 15 residues. V was clipped by 6 bases and J by 2 bases; unmatched bases: 7. The CDR3 sequence: CASRLVTGGAYEQYF. For the CDR3, the DNA is TGTGCCAGCAGACTTGTGACAGGGGGCGCCTACGAGCAGTACTTC.

This clonotype was observed a few times. The chain is built from TRBV5-1 and TRBJ2-7; 7 bases map to TRBD1. The CDR3 consists of 15 residues. V gave up 3 bases and J gave up 0 bases; unmatched junction bases: 6. The germline gives CDR1 SGHRS, CDR2 YFSETQ. The CDR3 DNA sequence: TGCGCCAGCAGCTGGGACAGCACCCCCTCCTACGAGCAGTACTTC. Encoded protein: CASSWDSTPSYEQYF.

A few counts support this clonotype. The V call is TRBV5-6, the J call TRBJ2-3; TRBD1 might be the D (5 bases). This CDR3 is 14 amino acids long. In germline, CDR1 is SGHDT, CDR2 YYEEEE. The V end lost 0 bases, the J end lost 2 bases, and 7 bases lay between the germline ends. In DNA, the CDR3 is TGTGCCAGCAGCTTGGAGGACAACACAGATACGCAGTATTTT. Its translation: CASSLEDNTDTQYF.

This clonotype was seen at least ten times. V gene TRBV5-1 combines with J gene TRBJ2-5; no reliable D call. Looked up from germline, CDR1 is SGHRS and CDR2 is YFSETQ. The CDR3 length is 14 residues. V lost 3 bases and J lost 5, with 14 bases in between. The CDR3 DNA sequence: TGCGCCAGCAGCTCACAACAGTTACGGGAGACCCAGTACTTC. Translating gives CASSSQQLRETQYF.

This clonotype was observed a handful of times. The V and J genes are TRBV14 and TRBJ2-1; 8 nucleotides line up with TRBD1. Trimming cost V 4 bases and J 8 bases; bases outside gene matches: 7. In germline, CDR1 is SGHDN, CDR2 FVKESK. The CDR3 has 14 amino acids. CDR3 DNA sequence: TGTGCCAGCAGCCCTCGGGACAGGTGGTATGAGCAGTTCTTC. It encodes CASSPRDRWYEQFF.

This clonotype was detected a few times. V usage is TRBV20-1 and J usage is TRBJ2-5; the D gene is possibly TRBD2 (5 bases). The germline CDR1 and CDR2 sequences are DFQATT and SNEGSKA (reference sequence). This CDR3 spans 14 amino acids. V was trimmed by 6 bases and J by 4 bases, leaving 18 bases between them. CDR3: CSASPARGVETQYF. DNA of the CDR3: TGCAGTGCCTCCCCCGCCCGGGGAGTAGAGACCCAGTACTTC.

The chain is built from TRBV7-2 and TRBJ2-3; 9 bases fit TRBD2. The CDR3 length is 14 residues. CDR1 is SGHTA and CDR2 is FQGNSA in the germline V gene. With V trimmed by 4 bases and J by 6 bases, 5 bases remained unmatched. In DNA form, the CDR3 reads TGTGCCAGCAGCTGGCGGGAGGGAACGGATACGCAGTATTTT. This gives the protein CASSWREGTDTQYF. Together with reference TRBV7-2 and TRBJ2-3, the CDR3 gives the full variable domain: GAGVSQSPSNKVTEKGKDVELRCDPISGHTALYWYRQSLGQGLEFLIYFQGNSAPDKSGLPSDRFSAERTGGSVSTLTIQRTQQEDSAVYLCASSWREGTDTQYFGPGTRLTVL.